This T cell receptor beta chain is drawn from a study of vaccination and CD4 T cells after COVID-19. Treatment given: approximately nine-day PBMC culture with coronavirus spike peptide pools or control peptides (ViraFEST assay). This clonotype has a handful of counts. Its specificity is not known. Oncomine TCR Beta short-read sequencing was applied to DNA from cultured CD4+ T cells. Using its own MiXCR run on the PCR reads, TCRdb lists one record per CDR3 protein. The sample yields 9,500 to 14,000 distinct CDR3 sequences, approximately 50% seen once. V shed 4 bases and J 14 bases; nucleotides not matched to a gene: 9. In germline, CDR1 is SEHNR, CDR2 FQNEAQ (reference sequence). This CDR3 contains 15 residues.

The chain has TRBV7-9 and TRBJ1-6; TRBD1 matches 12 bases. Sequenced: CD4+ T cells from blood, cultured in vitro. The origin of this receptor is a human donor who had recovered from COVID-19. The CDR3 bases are TGTGCCAGCAGCTCCGCCGGGACAGGGGGCGAAGCCCTCCACTTT. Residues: CASSSAGTGGEALHF.